The 14 T cell receptor beta chains reported below all come from one sample, sequenced in a study of molecular identifiers for immune sequencing clone quantification. TCRdb reprocessed the PCR reads with MiXCR, giving one entry per CDR3 protein. The sample records some 91,000 distinct CDR3 sequences, less than 25% being singletons. Sequences were obtained from naive CD8+ T cells from blood, with Jurkat cell RNA spiked in. Described subset: FACS-sorted CD8+CD4-CCR7+CD45RA+ naive T cells. The receptors come from a human donor in good health. Some libraries in this study had Jurkat cell RNA spiked in.

Turning to this clonotype: A much larger clone differs by one base, so this may be a read error. The chain uses TRBV20-1 and TRBJ1-2; a possible D gene is TRBD1 (5 bases). The CDR3 runs to 13 residues. Looked up from germline, CDR1 is DFQATT and CDR2 is SNEGSKA (reference sequence). CDR3 DNA: TGCAGTGCTCACGAGGACACTAACTGTGGCTACACCTTC. Its protein product is CSAHEDTNCGYTF.

This clonotype was seen many times. CDR3 sequence reads: CASSQDRTPSNQPQHF. The CDR3 nucleotides read TGCGCCAGCAGCCAAGATCGGACCCCTAGCAATCAGCCCCAGCATTTT. This chain joins TRBV4-3 and TRBJ1-5; no reliable D call. V gave up 0 bases and J gave up 0 bases, with 9 bases separating them. The V gene's germline CDR1 is LGHNA and CDR2 YSLEER. The CDR3 totals 16 residues.

The sample holds a few counts of this clonotype. The rearrangement links TRBV14 to TRBJ2-7; 7 positions match TRBD2. The CDR3 has 14 residues. V shed 4 bases, J shed 4 bases, and the junction held 7 bases outside the gene matches. Germline CDR1 SGHDN, CDR2 FVKESK. CDR3 amino acids: CASSLSGSGYEQYF. In DNA, the CDR3 is TGTGCCAGCAGCCTTTCGGGTAGCGGGTACGAGCAGTACTTC.

Comments on this clonotype: A much bigger clone sits one base away, suggesting this may be a read error. This chain joins TRBV6-1 and TRBJ2-7, with 10 bases aligning to TRBD2. V shed 4 bases, J shed 6 bases, and the junction held 3 bases outside the gene matches. Germline CDR1 MNHNS, CDR2 SASEGT. This CDR3 comprises 13 residues. In DNA, the CDR3 is TGTGCCAGCAGTGGAGCGGGAGGGTGCGAGCAGTACTTC. Its protein is CASSGAGGCEQYF.

In its sample, this clonotype was seen a few times. The chain uses TRBV24-1 and TRBJ2-1; TRBD1 agrees at 8 bases. This CDR3 spans 15 amino acids. The V and J ends lost 4 bases and 8 bases, in that order; junction bases with no gene match: 9. The germline CDR1 and CDR2 sequences are KGHDR and SFDVKD. The CDR3 nucleotides are TGTGCCACCAGTGAGCTAACAGGGGGAATGGATGAGCAGTTCTTC. Encoded protein: CATSELTGGMDEQFF.

The chain uses TRBV27 and TRBJ1-6; D is unclear. V dropped 6 bases and J dropped 9 bases, with 15 bases sitting between them. Looked up from germline, CDR1 is MNHEY and CDR2 is SMNVEV (reference sequence). CDR3 length: 14 residues. DNA of the CDR3: TGTGCCAGCAGCTTTGAACCGCTAGGTTCACCCCTCCACTTT. Translation gives CASSFEPLGSPLHF.

On this clonotype itself: Because the CDR3 is missing its conserved closing phenylalanine or tryptophan, this is likely a read error. The J gene is TRBJ2-5, the V gene TRBV2, with TRBD2 as a possible D gene (7 bases). V dropped 2 bases and J dropped 4 bases, with 14 bases sitting between them. The CDR3 loop spans 15 amino acids. Germline V gene sequence: CDR1 SNHLY, CDR2 FYNNEI. Here the CDR3 DNA reads TGTGCCAGCAGTGAATCGGGGGGCCTGGGAGAGACCCAGTACCTC. This translates into CASSESGGLGETQYL.

There are a few counts of this clonotype. The J gene is TRBJ2-6, the V gene TRBV2; TRBD2 matches 7 bases. CDR1 is SNHLY, CDR2 FYNNEI, per germline. The CDR3 is made up of 20 amino acids. V lost 1 base to trimming and J lost 0 bases; unmatched junction nucleotides: 12. CDR3 residues: CASSEVVSGTTGSGANVLTF. DNA for the CDR3: TGTGCCAGCAGTGAAGTTGTTTCGGGGACTACCGGCTCTGGGGCCAACGTCCTGACTTTC.

A note on this clonotype: Since a much larger clone is just one base distant, this may be a read error. Because the CDR3 is missing its conserved closing phenylalanine or tryptophan, this is likely a read error. This chain uses TRBV6-2 or TRBV6-3 with TRBJ2-5, with 7 bases identical to TRBD1. This CDR3 contains 13 residues. Germline trimming cut 7 bases from V and 2 bases from J; bases unmatched to any gene: 4. Germline V CDR1 and CDR2: MNHEY, SVGEGT. In DNA, the CDR3 is TGTGCCAGCACAGGGGGATGGCAAGAGACCCAGTACATC. Its protein is CASTGGWQETQYI.

As concerns this clonotype: A single base separates this from a much larger clone, so it may be a read error. This chain links TRBV29-1 with TRBJ1-1; no clear D. Per the germline V gene, CDR1 is SQVTM and CDR2 is ANQGSEA. The CDR3 spans 9 residues. The CDR3 bases are TGCAGCGCTGGCGGTGAAGCTCTCTTT. Translation gives CSAGGEALF.

This clonotype was seen a handful of times. The genes are TRBV3-1 and TRBJ2-2, with D perhaps matching TRBD2 (5 bases). CDR3 size: 13 residues. Germline loops: CDR1 LGHDT, CDR2 YNNKEL (reference sequence). V dropped 1 base and J dropped 7 bases, with 7 bases sitting between them. The CDR3 is CASSQGGGGELFF. CDR3 bases: TGTGCCAGCAGCCAAGGCGGAGGCGGGGAGCTGTTTTTT. Supplemented by reference TRBV3-1 and TRBJ2-2, the full variable domain reads DTAVSQTPKYLVTQMGNDKSIKCEQNLGHDTMYWYKQDSKKFLKIMFSYNNKELIINETVPNRFSPKSPDKAHLNLHINSLELGDSAVYFCASSQGGGGELFFGEGSRLTVL.

As concerns this clonotype: A read error may be the cause here, since a much bigger clone is one base away. This chain connects TRBV27 to TRBJ1-1; D call uncertain. The CDR3 has 13 residues. The germline V gene encodes CDR1 MNHEY and CDR2 SMNVEV (reference sequence). Written as DNA, the CDR3 is TGTGCCAGCAGTTTAAGTGTAAGCACTGAAACTTTCTTT. Translated: CASSLSVSTETFF.

As regards this clonotype: A read error is possible here, since a much larger clone lies one base away. This sequence joins TRBV30 and TRBJ1-2, with a possible D match to TRBD1 (6 bases). CDR3 length: 13 residues. CDR1 is GTSNPN and CDR2 is SVGIG in the germline V gene (reference sequence). The DNA of the CDR3 is TGTGCCTGGAACACAGGGATTAACTATGGCTACATCTTC. The encoded protein is CAWNTGINYGYIF.

This clonotype was detected many times. The chain carries TRBV6-2 or TRBV6-3 and TRBJ2-1; 7 bases match TRBD2. Germline CDR1 is MNHEY and CDR2 is SVGEGT. The CDR3 is 14 residues long. V trimming: 2 bases; J trimming: 8 bases; junction bases outside the gene matches: 6. CDR3 residues: CASSYVAGVDEQFF. The CDR3 coding sequence is TGTGCCAGCAGTTACGTGGCGGGAGTGGATGAGCAGTTCTTC.